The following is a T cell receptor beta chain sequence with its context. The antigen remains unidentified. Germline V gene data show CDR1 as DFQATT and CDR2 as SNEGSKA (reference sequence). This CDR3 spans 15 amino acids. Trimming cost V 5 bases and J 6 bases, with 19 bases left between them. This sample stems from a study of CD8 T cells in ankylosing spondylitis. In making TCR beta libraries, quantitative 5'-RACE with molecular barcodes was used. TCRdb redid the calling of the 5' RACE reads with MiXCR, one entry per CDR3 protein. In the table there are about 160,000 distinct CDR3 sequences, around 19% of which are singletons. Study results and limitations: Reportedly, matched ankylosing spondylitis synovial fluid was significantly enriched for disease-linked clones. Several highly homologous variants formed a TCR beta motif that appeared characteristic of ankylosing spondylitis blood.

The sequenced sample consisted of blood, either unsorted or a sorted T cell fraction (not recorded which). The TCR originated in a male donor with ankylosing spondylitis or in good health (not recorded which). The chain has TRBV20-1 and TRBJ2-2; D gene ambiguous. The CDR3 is CSASQMGSRAGELFF. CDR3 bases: TGCAGTGCTTCCCAAATGGGCTCTAGGGCCGGGGAGCTGTTTTTT.